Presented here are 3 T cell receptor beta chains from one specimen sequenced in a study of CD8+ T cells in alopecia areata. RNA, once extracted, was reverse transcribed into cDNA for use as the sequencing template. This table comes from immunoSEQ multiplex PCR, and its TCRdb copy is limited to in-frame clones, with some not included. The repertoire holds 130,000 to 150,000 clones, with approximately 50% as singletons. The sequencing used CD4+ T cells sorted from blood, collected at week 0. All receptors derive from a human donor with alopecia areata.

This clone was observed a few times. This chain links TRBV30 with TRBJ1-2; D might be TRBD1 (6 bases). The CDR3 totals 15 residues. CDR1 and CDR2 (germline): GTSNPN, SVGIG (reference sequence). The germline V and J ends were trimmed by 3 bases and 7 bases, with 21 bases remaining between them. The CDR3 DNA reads TGTGCCTGGAGGCCAACGCAGGGGTTAGGCTCTGGCTACACCTTC. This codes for CAWRPTQGLGSGYTF.

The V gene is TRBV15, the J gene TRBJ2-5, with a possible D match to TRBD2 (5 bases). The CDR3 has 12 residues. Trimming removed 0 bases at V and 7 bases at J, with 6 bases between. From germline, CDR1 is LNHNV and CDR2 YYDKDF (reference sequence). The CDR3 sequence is CATSRDRGTQYF. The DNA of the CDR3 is TGTGCCACCAGCAGAGATCGGGGGACCCAGTACTTC.

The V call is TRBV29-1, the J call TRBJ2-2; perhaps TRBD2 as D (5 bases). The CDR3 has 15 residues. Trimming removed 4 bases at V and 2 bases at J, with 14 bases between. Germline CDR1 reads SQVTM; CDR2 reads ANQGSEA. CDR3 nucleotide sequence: TGCAGCGTTGGGGAGTGGCGGTTTAACACCGGGGAGCTGTTTTTT. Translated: CSVGEWRFNTGELFF.